The clone carrying this TCR beta chain was seen a handful of times. Its antigen is still unknown. In the library, individual cDNA molecules carried attached unique molecular identifiers. TCRdb reanalysed the 5' RACE reads using MiXCR and keeps one entry per CDR3 protein. Among 87,000 or so distinct CDR3 sequences, approximately 14% were seen once, and the ten largest hold 5% to 7%. This sample is part of a study of early T cells in non-severe SARS-CoV-2 infection. Across the whole study: Investigators sequenced bulk RNA drawn from unsorted whole blood, and chains remained unpaired. Whole-study results and caveats: CD4 and private specificities were missed by VDJdb matching, which favored anti-spike CD8 responses.

Germline CDR1 reads MRHNA; CDR2 reads SNTAGT. The CDR3 length is 14 residues. The J segment lost 4 bases and the V segment lost 10 bases, leaving 10 bases of the junction unmatched. The source material was whole blood. The V call is TRBV6-4, the J call TRBJ2-1, with 7 bases fitting TRBD1. This receptor was identified in an adult who was a healthcare worker with PCR-confirmed SARS-CoV-2 infection or an uninfected control (not recorded which). The CDR3 coding sequence is TGTGCCACCATCCGGGACAGACGTTACAATGAGCAGTTCTTC. Translated, it gives CATIRDRRYNEQFF.